The 25 T cell receptor beta chains given below trace back to one sample, sequenced in a study of control samples from healthy donors and cancer patients. Libraries were prepared by immunoSEQ multiplex PCR; TCRdb keeps only in-frame clonotypes and omits some of them. Of 200,000 or so clones detected, 85% to 95% appear once; the ten largest clones hold about 1.6%. The sample taken for sequencing was blood. Receptor source: a man between 45 and 60 years old in good health.

This chain connects TRBV3-1 (or the pseudogene TRBV3-2) to TRBJ2-1; D is ambiguous. The germline V and J ends were trimmed by 1 base and 1 base, with 2 bases remaining between them. The CDR3 is 13 amino acids. CDR1 is LGHDT and CDR2 is YNNKEL in the germline V gene (reference sequence). Here the CDR3 DNA reads TGTGCCAGCAGCCAAGTATCCTACAATGAGCAGTTCTTC. Amino acids: CASSQVSYNEQFF.

This clone appeared a few times. The chain is built from TRBV5-6 and TRBJ1-6; 7 positions agree with TRBD1. Germline V gives CDR1 SGHDT, CDR2 YYEEEE. The V gene end was trimmed by 2 bases and the J gene end by 6 bases; junction bases not matched to a gene: 11. This CDR3 region has 17 residues. CDR3: CASSFVPGQVPNSPLHF. The CDR3 coding sequence is TGTGCCAGCAGCTTTGTCCCTGGACAGGTGCCTAATTCACCCCTCCACTTT. Combining the CDR3 with reference TRBV5-6 and TRBJ1-6 gives the whole variable domain DAGVTQSPTHLIKTRGQQVTLRCSPKSGHDTVSWYQQALGQGPQFIFQYYEEEERQRGNFPDRFSGHQFPNYSSELNVNALLLGDSALYLCASSFVPGQVPNSPLHFGNGTRLTVT.

This clone was detected once. The V and J genes are TRBV7-6 and TRBJ2-5; D tentatively fits TRBD1 or TRBD2 (6 bases each). The CDR3 contains 14 residues. V was cut by 3 bases and J by 4 bases, with 12 bases left in between. The germline CDR1 and CDR2 sequences are SGHVS and FNYEAQ. CDR3: CASSFRGQGETQYF. The CDR3 DNA follows: TGTGCCAGCAGCTTTCGGGGGCAGGGAGAGACCCAGTACTTC.

This chain uses TRBV7-9 with TRBJ1-1; D is undetermined. From germline, CDR1 is SEHNR and CDR2 FQNEAQ (reference sequence). Trimming removed 1 base from V and 4 bases from J, with 1 base in between. There are 11 residues in the CDR3. This CDR3 reads CASSLGTEAFF. The CDR3 bases are TGTGCCAGCAGCTTAGGCACTGAAGCTTTCTTT.

The chain recombines TRBV5-1 with TRBJ2-7; 7 bases match TRBD1. CDR1 is SGHRS and CDR2 is YFSETQ in the germline V gene. J was trimmed by 4 bases and V by 4 bases; bases with no gene match: 11. This CDR3 is 15 amino acids long. DNA for the CDR3: TGCGCCAGCAGCCTGTCGTCCGGGACAGCGTACGAGCAGTACGTC. It translates to CASSLSSGTAYEQYV.

The V and J genes are TRBV3-1 (or the pseudogene TRBV3-2) and TRBJ1-3; no definite D call. The CDR3 is 14 residues long. V gave up 0 bases and J gave up 4 bases, with 7 bases separating them. Germline CDR1 reads LGHDT; CDR2 reads YNNKEL (reference sequence). CDR3 nucleotides: TGTGCCAGCAGCCAAGAGGGAGGAGGAAACACCATATATTTT. Translating it yields CASSQEGGGNTIYF.

CDR3 sequence: CASSTGQVREQYF. CDR3 bases: TGTGCCAGCAGTACGGGACAGGTGCGGGAGCAGTACTTC. The chain has TRBV28 and TRBJ2-7, with 8 bases identical to TRBD1. The V gene end was trimmed by 5 bases and the J gene end by 7 bases; junction bases not matched to a gene: 7. The CDR3 consists of 13 residues. Germline loops: CDR1 MDHEN, CDR2 SYDVKM.

V is TRBV9 and J is TRBJ1-6; perhaps TRBD1 as D (6 bases). Trimming pared 3 bases from V and 5 bases from J, leaving 12 bases between. CDR1 and CDR2 from the germline V gene are SGDLS and YYNGEE. CDR3 size: 15 residues. CDR3 nucleotide sequence: TGTGCCAGCAGCGGAGGGACAAGGGATAATTCACCCCTCCACTTT. Translated: CASSGGTRDNSPLHF. The variable domain in full, completed from reference TRBV9 and TRBJ1-6, reads DSGVTQTPKHLITATGQRVTLRCSPRSGDLSVYWYQQSLDQGLQFLIQYYNGEERAKGNILERFSAQQFPDLHSELNLSSLELGDSALYFCASSGGTRDNSPLHFGNGTRLTVT.

The CDR3 region is CASSPRQGLNTEAFF. CDR3 nucleotide sequence: TGTGCCAGCAGCCCCCGACAGGGTCTGAACACTGAAGCTTTCTTT. The chain is built from TRBV7-9 and TRBJ1-1, with 7 bases that match TRBD1. This CDR3 has 15 residues. J was trimmed by 0 bases and V by 5 bases; bases with no gene match: 6. Germline CDR1 SEHNR, CDR2 FQNEAQ (reference sequence).

The chain recombines TRBV2 with TRBJ1-4; D call uncertain. The germline CDR1 and CDR2 sequences are SNHLY and FYNNEI. The length of the CDR3 is 13 residues. V was trimmed by 6 bases and J by 5 bases, leaving 10 bases between them. The CDR3 is CASRGNLNEKLFF. CDR3 sequence (DNA): TGTGCCAGCAGGGGGAATTTAAATGAAAAACTGTTTTTT.

The chain employs TRBV2 and TRBJ1-1; weak D call: TRBD1 (5 bases). With 6 bases removed from V and 1 base from J, the gap between germline ends came to 12 bases. This CDR3 comprises 14 residues. Germline CDR1 reads SNHLY; CDR2 reads FYNNEI. The CDR3 spells CASRIREGNTEAFF. As DNA, the CDR3 is TGTGCCAGCAGGATCAGGGAAGGGAACACTGAAGCTTTCTTT. Variable domain in full (rest from reference TRBV2 and TRBJ1-1): EPEVTQTPSHQVTQMGQEVILRCVPISNHLYFYWYRQILGQKVEFLVSFYNNEISEKSEIFDDQFSVERPDGSNFTLKIRSTKLEDSAMYFCASRIREGNTEAFFGQGTRLTVV.

This chain connects TRBV4-1 to TRBJ1-5; TRBD1 agrees at 8 bases. The CDR3 has 16 amino acids. The germline V gene encodes CDR1 MGHRA and CDR2 YSYEKL. V dropped 3 bases and J dropped 6; count of bases not matched to a gene: 10. CDR3 in DNA: TGCGCCAGCAGCCATCCCGGACAGGGCCCCGGTCAGCCCCAGCATTTT. Its protein is CASSHPGQGPGQPQHF.

The count of this clone is one. The chain uses TRBV7-9 and TRBJ1-5; 10 bases are shared with TRBD1. Per the germline V gene, CDR1 is SEHNR and CDR2 is FQNEAQ (reference sequence). The CDR3 spans 14 residues. Germline trimming cut 10 bases from V and 0 bases from J; bases unmatched to any gene: 3. CDR3 DNA: TGTGCCACCGGACAGGGGGATAGCAATCAGCCCCAGCATTTT. Its translation: CATGQGDSNQPQHF. The variable domain in full, completed from reference TRBV7-9 and TRBJ1-5, reads DTGVSQNPRHKITKRGQNVTFRCDPISEHNRLYWYRQTLGQGPEFLTYFQNEAQLEKSRLLSDRFSAERPKGSFSTLEIQRTEQGDSAMYLCATGQGDSNQPQHFGDGTRLSIL.

This clone has only one observation. The CDR3 spells CASSESGGAPRQFF. The DNA of the CDR3 is TGTGCCAGCAGTGAGAGCGGGGGGGCCCCAAGGCAGTTCTTC. V and J are TRBV6-1 and TRBJ2-1, with 10 bases fitting TRBD2. CDR1 is MNHNS and CDR2 is SASEGT in the germline V gene. The CDR3 length is 14 residues. V shed 3 bases and J 12 bases; nucleotides not matched to a gene: 8.

Written as DNA, the CDR3 is TGTGCCAGCAGGAGGAACAGGGGGGGAACGCAAGAGACCCAGTACTTC. Protein sequence: CASRRNRGGTQETQYF. The chain combines TRBV2 with TRBJ2-5, with TRBD1 as a possible D gene (8 bases). Trimming pared 6 bases from V and 2 bases from J, leaving 19 bases between. CDR3 length: 16 amino acids. The V gene's germline CDR1 is SNHLY and CDR2 FYNNEI.

This clone was detected only once. V is TRBV7-2 and J is TRBJ2-3, with a possible D match to TRBD1 (6 bases). The CDR3 is 13 amino acids. Germline CDR1 is SGHTA and CDR2 is FQGNSA. V was pared by 3 bases and J by 4 bases, with 8 bases between. In DNA, the CDR3 is TGTGCCAGCAGCTTTCAGGGGCCAGATACGCAGTATTTT. Translated, it gives CASSFQGPDTQYF. The full variable domain, completed using reference TRBV7-2 and TRBJ2-3, is GAGVSQSPSNKVTEKGKDVELRCDPISGHTALYWYRQSLGQGLEFLIYFQGNSAPDKSGLPSDRFSAERTGGSVSTLTIQRTQQEDSAVYLCASSFQGPDTQYFGPGTRLTVL.

This rearrangement joins TRBV20-1 to TRBJ1-2; the D is unclear. Per the germline V gene, CDR1 is DFQATT and CDR2 is SNEGSKA (reference sequence). Trimming pared 3 bases from V and 7 bases from J, leaving 6 bases between. The CDR3 is made up of 10 amino acids. CDR3 amino acids: CSASDVGYTF. CDR3 DNA: TGCAGTGCTAGTGATGTTGGCTACACCTTC.

The chain has TRBV5-4 and TRBJ2-7; tentative D call: TRBD2 (7 bases). The V end was cut by 1 base, the J end by 1 base, with 21 bases between. Looked up from germline, CDR1 is SGHNT and CDR2 is YYREEE (reference sequence). CDR3 length: 18 amino acids. The CDR3 DNA is TGTGCCAGCAGCTTGAAGGGGTCGGGGGGCAGGAGATCCTACGAGCAGTACTTC. It specifies CASSLKGSGGRRSYEQYF.

The V and J genes are TRBV5-1 and TRBJ1-2; tentative D call: TRBD1 (5 bases). The length of the CDR3 is 14 residues. V was pared by 6 bases and J by 6 bases, with 18 bases between. Germline V gene data show CDR1 as SGHRS and CDR2 as YFSETQ. CDR3 sequence: CASTRQPDGNGYTF. CDR3 nucleotide sequence: TGCGCCAGCACCCGACAGCCCGACGGGAATGGCTACACCTTC.

CDR3 DNA: TGTGCCAGCAGTCTACTTAGGGATGAAGCTTTCTTT. This translates into CASSLLRDEAFF. J is TRBJ1-1 and V is TRBV28; no reliable D call. Trimming shortened V by 5 bases and J by 7 bases, and 11 bases separated the two germline ends. The CDR3 contains 12 residues. Germline lookup yields CDR1 MDHEN and CDR2 SYDVKM.

The gene calls are TRBV13 and TRBJ1-6; 9 bases are shared with TRBD1. V was pared by 0 bases and J by 9 bases, with 3 bases of the junction left unmatched. The CDR3 length is 15 residues. CDR1 is PRHDT, CDR2 FYEKMQ, per germline (reference sequence). The CDR3 sequence: CASSLGQGAASPLHF. The CDR3 DNA reads as TGTGCCAGCAGCTTAGGACAGGGGGCCGCTTCACCCCTCCACTTT.

The chain couples TRBV6-2 or TRBV6-3 to TRBJ1-5, with no clear D. This CDR3 is built from 18 residues. Germline CDR1 and CDR2: MNHEY and SVGEGT. V was clipped by 4 bases and J by 1 base, with 20 bases between them. The DNA of the CDR3 is TGTGCCAGCAGTTCCTACGAAGGTCGGAGTGAAAGCAATCAGCCCCAGCATTTT. Encoded protein: CASSSYEGRSESNQPQHF.

V gene TRBV6-6 combines with J gene TRBJ2-3; D gene unclear. Germline V CDR1 and CDR2: MNHNY, SVGAGI (reference sequence). The CDR3 is made up of 14 amino acids. V was pared by 2 bases and J by 3 bases, with 9 bases between. Here the CDR3 DNA reads TGTGCCAGCAGTTACCGCCAAGGGACAGATACGCAGTATTTT. Translated, it gives CASSYRQGTDTQYF.

In nucleotides, the CDR3 is TGTGCCAGCTCACCACGGTCAGAAAACACTGAAGCTTTCTTT. It encodes CASSPRSENTEAFF. The chain uses TRBV18 and TRBJ1-1; D remains ambiguous. Germline lookup yields CDR1 KGHSH and CDR2 LQKENI. CDR3 length: 14 residues. Trimming pared 1 base from V and 2 bases from J, leaving 8 bases between.

The chain uses TRBV24-1 and TRBJ1-2, with D possibly TRBD1 on 6 matching bases. Trimming took 2 bases from V and 4 from J, leaving 16 bases between them. The germline gives CDR1 KGHDR, CDR2 SFDVKD. This CDR3 region has 16 residues. The CDR3 region has the DNA TGTGCCACCAGTGATTCGCATCAGGGGATATCCTATGGCTACACCTTC. It is translated as CATSDSHQGISYGYTF.